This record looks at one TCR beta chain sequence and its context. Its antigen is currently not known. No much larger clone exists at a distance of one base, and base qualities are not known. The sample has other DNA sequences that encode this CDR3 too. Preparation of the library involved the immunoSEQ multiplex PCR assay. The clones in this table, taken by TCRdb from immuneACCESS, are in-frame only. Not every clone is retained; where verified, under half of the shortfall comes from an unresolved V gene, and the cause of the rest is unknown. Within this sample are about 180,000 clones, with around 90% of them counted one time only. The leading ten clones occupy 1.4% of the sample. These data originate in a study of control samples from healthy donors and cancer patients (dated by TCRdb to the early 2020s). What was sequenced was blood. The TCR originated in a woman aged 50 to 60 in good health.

The CDR3 in this case is CASSPRTSGEQFF. Here is the DNA: TGTGCCAGCAGTCCCAGGACTAGCGGTGAGCAGTTCTTC. Here the chain combines TRBV6-4 and TRBJ2-1; TRBD2 matches 10 bases in the middle. Ends trimmed: V by 5 bases, J by 9 bases; bases unmatched to a gene: 4. CDR1 is given as MRHNA and CDR2 as SNTAGT, both from the germline V gene. The cysteine opens and the phenylalanine closes a CDR3 of 13 amino acids. Only CDR3 DNA is held: 39 bases, read in frame from base 1.